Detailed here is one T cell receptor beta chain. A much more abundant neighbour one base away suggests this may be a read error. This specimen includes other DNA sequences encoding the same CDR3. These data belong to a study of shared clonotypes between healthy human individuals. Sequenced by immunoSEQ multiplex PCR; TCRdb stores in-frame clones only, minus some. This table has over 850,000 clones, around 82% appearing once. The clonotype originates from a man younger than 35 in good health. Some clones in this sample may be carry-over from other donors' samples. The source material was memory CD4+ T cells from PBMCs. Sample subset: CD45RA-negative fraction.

The CDR3 bases are TGTGCCAGCAGTGACAAGGGCTATGGCTACACCTTC. This encodes CASSDKGYGYTF. The rearrangement joins TRBV6-1 to TRBJ1-2; no clear D. V gave up 3 bases and J gave up 4 bases, with 6 bases separating them. Germline V lookup: CDR1 MNHNS, CDR2 SASEGT. This CDR3 spans 12 amino acids.